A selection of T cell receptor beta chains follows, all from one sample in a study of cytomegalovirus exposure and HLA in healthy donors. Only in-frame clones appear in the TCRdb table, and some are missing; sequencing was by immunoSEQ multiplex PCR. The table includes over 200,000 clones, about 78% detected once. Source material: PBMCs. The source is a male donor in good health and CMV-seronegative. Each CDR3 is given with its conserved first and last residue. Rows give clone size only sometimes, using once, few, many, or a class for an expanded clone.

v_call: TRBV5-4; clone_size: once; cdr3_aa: CASSLELLGSSEAFF
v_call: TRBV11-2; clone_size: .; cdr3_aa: CASSLQQGSGELFF
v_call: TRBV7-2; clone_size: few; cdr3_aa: CASSLAGTSLTYEQYF
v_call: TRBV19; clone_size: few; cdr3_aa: CASSPQTDRGPVDYGYTF
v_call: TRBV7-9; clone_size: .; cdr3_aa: CASSFAGLTYEQYF
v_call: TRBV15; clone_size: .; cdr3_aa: CATSRDPGLAGGWETQYF
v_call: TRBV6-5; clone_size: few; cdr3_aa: CASSSGLAAHTGELFF
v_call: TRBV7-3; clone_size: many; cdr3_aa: CASSTVAGGPDTQYF
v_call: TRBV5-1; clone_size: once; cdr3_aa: CASSLTSGVYNEQFF
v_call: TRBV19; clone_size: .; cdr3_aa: CASSTVGQGIGTDTQYF
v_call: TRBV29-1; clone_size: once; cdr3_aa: CVTVGETQYF
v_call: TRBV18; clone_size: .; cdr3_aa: CASSGATNEKLFF
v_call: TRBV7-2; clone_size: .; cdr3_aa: CASSLPPRGTQYF
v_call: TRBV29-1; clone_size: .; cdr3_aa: CSATSGGYNEQFF
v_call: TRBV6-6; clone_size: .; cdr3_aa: CASRTENTEAFF
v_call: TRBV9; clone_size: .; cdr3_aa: CASSVGPNYGYTF
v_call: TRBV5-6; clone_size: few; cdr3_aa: CASSLQGTTDTQYF
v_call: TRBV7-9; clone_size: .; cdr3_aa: CSSSEARYEQYF
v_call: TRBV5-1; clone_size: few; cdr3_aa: CASSLAGTGTYEQYF
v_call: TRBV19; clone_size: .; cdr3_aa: CASGFGLAPGGEQFF
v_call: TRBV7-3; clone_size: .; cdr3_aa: CASSLETTYSNQPQHF
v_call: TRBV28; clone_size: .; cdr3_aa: CASSNLDRGGNQPQHF
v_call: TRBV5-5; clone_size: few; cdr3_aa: CASSLLIVAGDLPGNTIYF
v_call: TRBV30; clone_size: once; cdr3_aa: CAWSVADNQPQHF
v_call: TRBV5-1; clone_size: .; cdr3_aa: CASSIASGNGNTQYF
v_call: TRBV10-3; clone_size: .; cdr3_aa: CAISESWGGRKETQYF
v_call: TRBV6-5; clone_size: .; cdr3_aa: CASSYSPGGRETQYF
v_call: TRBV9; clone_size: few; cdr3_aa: CASSGYRGRGNEKLFF
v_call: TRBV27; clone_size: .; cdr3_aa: CASSPPRDRYTGELFF
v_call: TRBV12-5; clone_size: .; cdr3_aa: CASGQSGGGYGYTF
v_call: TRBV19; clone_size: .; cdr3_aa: CASRATGGEDIQYF
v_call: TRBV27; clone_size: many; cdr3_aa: CASSQRSGTSGYNEQFF
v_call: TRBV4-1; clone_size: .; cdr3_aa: CASSQGGTSGRAFGDEQYF
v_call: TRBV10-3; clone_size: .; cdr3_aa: CAISQTSGRNEQYF
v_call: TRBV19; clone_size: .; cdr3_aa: CASSIRDIITDTQYF
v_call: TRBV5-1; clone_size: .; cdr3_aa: CASRPHSGTNEQYF
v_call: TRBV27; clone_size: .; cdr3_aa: CATRVPMITGELFF
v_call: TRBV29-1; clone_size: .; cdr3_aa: CSVDPILAEDQETQYF
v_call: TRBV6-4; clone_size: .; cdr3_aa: CASRVDTNTGELFF
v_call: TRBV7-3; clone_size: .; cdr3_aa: CASSLTRVLSTDTQYF
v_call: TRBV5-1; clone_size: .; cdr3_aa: CASSPYGTEGNEQYF
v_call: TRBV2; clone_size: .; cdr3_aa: CASSERLAGGYEQFF
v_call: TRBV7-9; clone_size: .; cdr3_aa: CASSLEHRGSEQYF
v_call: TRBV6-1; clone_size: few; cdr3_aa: CASESTSGHFGPQHF
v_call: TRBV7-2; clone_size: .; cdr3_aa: CASSSGQTYNEQFF
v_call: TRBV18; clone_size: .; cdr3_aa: CASSGNRVDNEQFF
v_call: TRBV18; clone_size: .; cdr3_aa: CASSPQGQGAYEQYF
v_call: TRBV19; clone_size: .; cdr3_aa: CASRDTALTDTQYF